Each of the 26 T cell receptor beta chains below was sequenced from the same sample in a study of radiotherapy plus CTLA-4 blockade in lung cancer. The table came from immunoSEQ multiplex PCR; TCRdb's copy has only in-frame clones and leaves some out. The table has just over 60,000 clones, 77% seen once. Sequenced here: peripheral blood, sampled from a patient treated with radiotherapy plus ipilimumab. The source of these receptors is a human donor with non-small cell lung cancer who had a complete response to radiotherapy plus ipilimumab.

The CDR3 here is CAISETRGRDEQFF. As DNA, the CDR3 is TGTGCCATCAGTGAGACTCGGGGTCGGGATGAGCAGTTCTTC. This chain connects TRBV10-3 to TRBJ2-1, with D possibly matching TRBD2 (5 bases). The CDR3 is 14 amino acids. V was pared by 2 bases and J by 8 bases, with 13 bases between. Germline lookup yields CDR1 ENHRY and CDR2 SYGVKD.

Remarks on this clone: Other DNA sequences in this specimen translate into the identical CDR3. The chain carries TRBV7-2 and TRBJ2-7, with no clear D. CDR1 SGHTA and CDR2 FQGNSA come from the germline V gene. The CDR3 runs 14 residues. V lost 1 base and J lost 1, with 8 bases in between. In DNA, the CDR3 is TGTGCCAGCAGCTTAGGTTATACGTCCTACGAGCAGTACTTC. Protein: CASSLGYTSYEQYF. Using reference TRBV7-2 and TRBJ2-7 for the parts outside the CDR3, the full variable domain is GAGVSQSPSNKVTEKGKDVELRCDPISGHTALYWYRQSLGQGLEFLIYFQGNSAPDKSGLPSDRFSAERTGGSVSTLTIQRTQQEDSAVYLCASSLGYTSYEQYFGPGTRLTVT.

CDR3 nucleotides: TGTGCCAGCAGCGCCCACCTCGGGGTTCGGACAGAGGGCTCCTACGAGCAGTACTTC. It codes for CASSAHLGVRTEGSYEQYF. This rearrangement joins TRBV7-9 to TRBJ2-7; D possibly corresponds to TRBD1 (6 bases). Trimming removed 5 bases from V and 0 bases from J, with 26 bases in between. The CDR3 spans 19 residues. CDR1 SEHNR and CDR2 FQNEAQ come from the germline V gene (reference sequence).

The V and J genes are TRBV18 and TRBJ2-2; 7 bases are shared with TRBD1. This CDR3 region has 14 residues. Germline-derived CDR1 and CDR2 are KGHSH and LQKENI. Trimming cost V 5 bases and J 7 bases; bases outside gene matches: 7. CDR3 in amino acids: CASSDRADGGELFF. The CDR3 coding sequence is TGTGCCAGCTCAGACAGGGCCGATGGCGGGGAGCTGTTTTTT.

The gene calls are TRBV19 and TRBJ2-1; no clear D gene. This CDR3 has 14 amino acids. The germline V gene encodes CDR1 LNHDA and CDR2 SQIVND (reference sequence). With 3 bases removed from V and 4 bases from J, the gap between germline ends came to 10 bases. Written as DNA, the CDR3 is TGTGCCAGTAGTATCTCGGCGGAATACAATGAGCAGTTCTTC. Amino acids: CASSISAEYNEQFF.

The chain employs TRBV4-3 and TRBJ2-3; D gene ambiguous. Trimming took 11 bases from V and 1 from J, leaving 13 bases between them. Germline CDR1 is LGHNA and CDR2 is YSLEER. The CDR3 is 13 residues long. CDR3 DNA sequence: TGCGCCTATCCGTTCTCGGGCACAGATACGCAGTATTTT. As protein: CAYPFSGTDTQYF.

J is TRBJ2-5 and V is TRBV10-3; D call uncertain. V was clipped by 6 bases and J by 5 bases, with 13 bases between them. Germline loops: CDR1 ENHRY, CDR2 SYGVKD. The CDR3 loop spans 13 amino acids. The chain's CDR3 is CAIRVSLQETQYF. CDR3 nucleotides: TGTGCCATCAGGGTCTCTCTCCAGGAGACCCAGTACTTC.

The gene calls are TRBV7-9 and TRBJ1-1, with a tentative D call TRBD1 (5 bases). Germline CDR1 and CDR2: SEHNR and FQNEAQ (reference sequence). This CDR3 contains 14 residues. Trimming removed 4 bases from V and 1 base from J, with 10 bases in between. The chain's CDR3 is CASSYSTANTEAFF. In DNA form, the CDR3 reads TGTGCCAGCAGCTACTCGACAGCGAACACTGAAGCTTTCTTT. Complete variable domain (other parts from reference TRBV7-9 and TRBJ1-1): DTGVSQNPRHKITKRGQNVTFRCDPISEHNRLYWYRQTLGQGPEFLTYFQNEAQLEKSRLLSDRFSAERPKGSFSTLEIQRTEQGDSAMYLCASSYSTANTEAFFGQGTRLTVV.

The rearrangement joins TRBV30 to TRBJ1-5; D call uncertain. The V end lost 0 bases, the J end lost 5 bases, and 14 bases lay between the germline ends. The CDR3 extends over 15 amino acids. Germline CDR1 and CDR2: GTSNPN and SVGIG (reference sequence). The CDR3 DNA follows: TGTGCCTGGAGTGTGGGCCTGAGGAAGCATCAGCCCCAGCATTTT. Amino acid sequence: CAWSVGLRKHQPQHF.

The chain uses TRBV5-6 and TRBJ2-1; D ambiguous. The CDR3 runs 16 residues. The V and J ends lost 3 bases and 4 bases respectively, with 17 bases between them. Germline V gene lookup returns CDR1 SGHDT and CDR2 YYEEEE. The CDR3, as DNA: TGTGCCAGCAGCTCCTCGTGGCAACGCCCTTACAATGAGCAGTTCTTC. Translation gives CASSSSWQRPYNEQFF. Together with reference TRBV5-6 and TRBJ2-1, the CDR3 gives the full variable domain: DAGVTQSPTHLIKTRGQQVTLRCSPKSGHDTVSWYQQALGQGPQFIFQYYEEEERQRGNFPDRFSGHQFPNYSSELNVNALLLGDSALYLCASSSSWQRPYNEQFFGPGTRLTVL.

This chain links TRBV2 with TRBJ2-5, with 7 bases lining up with TRBD1. Germline trimming cut 6 bases from V and 5 bases from J; bases unmatched to any gene: 6. The germline CDR1 and CDR2 sequences are SNHLY and FYNNEI. The CDR3 is 13 residues long. CDR3 protein: CASRQTGLETQYF. For the CDR3, the DNA is TGTGCCAGCAGACAGACAGGGTTGGAGACCCAGTACTTC.

The sample holds a few counts of this clone. The chain combines TRBV10-2 with TRBJ1-2, with D perhaps TRBD1 (6 bases). CDR1 and CDR2 from the germline V gene are WSHSY and SAAADI. This CDR3 has 14 residues. V lost 6 bases, J lost 3 bases, and 14 bases lay in between. CDR3 protein: CASRMGGTDYGYTF. CDR3 DNA sequence: TGCGCCAGCAGGATGGGGGGCACGGACTATGGCTACACCTTC.

V and J are TRBV9 and TRBJ2-3, with D possibly being TRBD1 or TRBD2 (5 bases each). The V gene lost 2 bases and the J gene lost 4 bases, with 17 bases spanning the gap. There are 16 residues in the CDR3. The V gene's germline CDR1 is SGDLS and CDR2 YYNGEE. CDR3 protein: CASSVTPGREADTQYF. For the CDR3, the DNA is TGTGCCAGCAGCGTGACCCCGGGACGCGAGGCAGATACGCAGTATTTT.

The CDR3 sequence is CASSLNGGNTGELFF. CDR3 sequence (DNA): TGTGCCAGCAGCTTGAACGGGGGGAACACCGGGGAGCTGTTTTTT. The chain uses TRBV7-2 and TRBJ2-2; D may be TRBD2 (6 bases). The V gene lost 3 bases and the J gene lost 1 base, with 9 bases spanning the gap. From germline, CDR1 is SGHTA and CDR2 FQGNSA. This CDR3 has 15 amino acids.

This chain joins TRBV9 and TRBJ1-1, with 7 positions matching TRBD1. Unmatched junction bases numbered 15, after V lost 3 bases and J lost 10 bases. The CDR3 sequence is 15 residues long. Per the germline V gene, CDR1 is SGDLS and CDR2 is YYNGEE. The CDR3 is CASSDDREGRPVAFF. CDR3 in DNA: TGTGCCAGCAGCGACGACAGGGAGGGACGCCCTGTAGCTTTCTTT.

The chain joins TRBV19 to TRBJ2-3; D ambiguous. V was trimmed by 7 bases and J by 0 bases, leaving 14 bases between them. Germline V lookup: CDR1 LNHDA, CDR2 SQIVND (reference sequence). This CDR3 region has 15 residues. The CDR3 sequence: CASTLYGGSTDTQYF. CDR3 bases: TGTGCCAGTACCCTGTATGGCGGTAGCACAGATACGCAGTATTTT.

This clone was found a few times. The chain is built from TRBV28 and TRBJ2-7; 13 bases line up with TRBD2. The length of the CDR3 is 15 residues. V was pared by 6 bases and J by 9 bases, with 11 bases of the junction left unmatched. The germline gives CDR1 MDHEN, CDR2 SYDVKM. This CDR3 is CASSPTSGRTLWQYV. The DNA for the CDR3 is TGTGCCAGCAGCCCGACTAGCGGGAGGACGTTGTGGCAGTACGTC.

The rearrangement uses TRBV7-2 and TRBJ2-3; 16 nucleotides agree with TRBD2. V was pared by 4 bases and J by 6 bases, with 4 bases of the junction left unmatched. Germline-derived CDR1 and CDR2 are SGHTA and FQGNSA. The CDR3 is 16 amino acids. As DNA, the CDR3 is TGTGCCAGCAGCTCGGGACTAGCGGGGGGGCAGGATACGCAGTATTTT. This encodes CASSSGLAGGQDTQYF.

This clone was seen more than once but under ten times. The chain combines TRBV14 with TRBJ1-2; the D is unclear. The CDR3 loop spans 16 amino acids. Germline CDR1 reads SGHDN; CDR2 reads FVKESK. Trimming shortened V by 3 bases and J by 13 bases, and 27 bases separated the two germline ends. The DNA of the CDR3 is TGTGCCAGCAGCCATAAGGAGGGCGAGACGGGGAACGAGGCCACCTTC. Amino acid sequence: CASSHKEGETGNEATF.

The chain carries TRBV5-5 and TRBJ1-2, with TRBD1 matching 7 bases. V gave up 4 bases and J gave up 5 bases; unmatched junction bases: 5. Germline loops: CDR1 SGHKS, CDR2 YYEKEE (reference sequence). The CDR3 totals 13 residues. CDR3 residues: CASSRTGDYGYTF. DNA of the CDR3: TGTGCCAGCAGCCGGACAGGCGATTATGGCTACACCTTC.

The chain joins TRBV27 to TRBJ2-5; tentatively, D is TRBD2 (6 bases). The ends were cut back, 3 bases at V and 1 base at J, with 9 bases in the middle. Germline assignment: CDR1 MNHEY and CDR2 SMNVEV (reference sequence). This CDR3 is built from 14 residues. As DNA, the CDR3 is TGTGCCAGCAGTTTTAGGGACTCCCAAGAGACCCAGTACTTC. It is translated as CASSFRDSQETQYF.

The chain uses TRBV5-4 and TRBJ2-1; 9 positions agree with TRBD2. Germline V gene sequence: CDR1 SGHNT, CDR2 YYREEE (reference sequence). The CDR3 has 17 residues. Trimming at V came to 1 base and at J to 1 base, leaving 6 bases not matched to a gene. CDR3 loop: CASSLSSGGRSYNEQFF. In nucleotides, the CDR3 is TGTGCCAGCAGCTTGAGTAGCGGGGGCCGTTCCTACAATGAGCAGTTCTTC.

This clone has only one observation. V usage is TRBV29-1 and J usage is TRBJ2-1; D tentatively reads TRBD1 or TRBD2 (5 bases each). The CDR3 extends over 14 amino acids. Trimming removed 4 bases from V and 8 bases from J, with 18 bases in between. CDR1 SQVTM and CDR2 ANQGSEA come from the germline V gene. In nucleotides, the CDR3 is TGCAGCGTTGGTGGGCTAAAATGGGGACATGAGCAGTTCTTC. Amino acid sequence: CSVGGLKWGHEQFF.

The CDR3 nucleotides are TGTGCCAGCAGCTTAGCTAGCGGGGGGTCTTACGAGCAGTACTTC. Its translation is CASSLASGGSYEQYF. This chain uses TRBV11-3 with TRBJ2-7; the match to TRBD2 covers 11 bases. This CDR3 has 15 amino acids. J gave up 4 bases and V 1 base, and 3 bases lay outside the gene matches. The germline V gene encodes CDR1 SGHNT and CDR2 YENEEA. The complete variable domain, with remaining parts taken from reference TRBV11-3 and TRBJ2-7, reads EAGVVQSPRYKIIEKKQPVAFWCNPISGHNTLYWYLQNLGQGPELLIRYENEEAVDDSQLPKDRFSAERLKGVDSTLKIQPAELGDSAVYLCASSLASGGSYEQYFGPGTRLTVT.

The table lists this clone with a few counts. The rearrangement links TRBV7-9 to TRBJ2-1, with D tentatively TRBD1 (7 bases). Trimming cost V 3 bases and J 3 bases, with 24 bases left between them. Germline V gene sequence: CDR1 SEHNR, CDR2 FQNEAQ (reference sequence). CDR3 length equals 19 residues. This CDR3 reads CASSLSAGQRRYIYNEQFF. CDR3 DNA: TGTGCCAGCAGCTTGTCCGCGGGACAGCGACGATACATCTACAATGAGCAGTTCTTC.

The chain couples TRBV29-1 to TRBJ2-7; 10 nucleotides align to TRBD2. The junction had 4 bases not matched to a gene; V was cut back by 6 bases and J by 2 bases. The CDR3 is made up of 13 amino acids. In germline, CDR1 is SQVTM, CDR2 ANQGSEA. The CDR3 bases are TGCAGCGTCCGAGCGGGGGGGCCCTACGAGCAGTACTTC. Translated: CSVRAGGPYEQYF.